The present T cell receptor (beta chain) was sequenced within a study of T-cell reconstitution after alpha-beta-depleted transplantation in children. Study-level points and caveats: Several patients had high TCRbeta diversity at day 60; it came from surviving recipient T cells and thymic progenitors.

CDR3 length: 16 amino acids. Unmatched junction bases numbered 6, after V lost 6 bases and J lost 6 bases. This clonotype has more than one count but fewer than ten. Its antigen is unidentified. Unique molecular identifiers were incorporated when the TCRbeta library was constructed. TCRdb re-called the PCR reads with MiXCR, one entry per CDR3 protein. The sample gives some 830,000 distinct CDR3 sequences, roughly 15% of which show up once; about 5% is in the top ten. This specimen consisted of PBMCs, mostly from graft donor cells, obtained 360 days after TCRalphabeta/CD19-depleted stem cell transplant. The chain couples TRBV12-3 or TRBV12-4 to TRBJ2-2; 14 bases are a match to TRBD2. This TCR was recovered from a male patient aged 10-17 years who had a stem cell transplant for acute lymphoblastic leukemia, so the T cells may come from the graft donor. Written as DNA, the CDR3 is TGTGCCAGCAGCGGGACTAGCGGGAGTTTGTCCGGGGAGCTGTTTTTT. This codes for CASSGTSGSLSGELFF.